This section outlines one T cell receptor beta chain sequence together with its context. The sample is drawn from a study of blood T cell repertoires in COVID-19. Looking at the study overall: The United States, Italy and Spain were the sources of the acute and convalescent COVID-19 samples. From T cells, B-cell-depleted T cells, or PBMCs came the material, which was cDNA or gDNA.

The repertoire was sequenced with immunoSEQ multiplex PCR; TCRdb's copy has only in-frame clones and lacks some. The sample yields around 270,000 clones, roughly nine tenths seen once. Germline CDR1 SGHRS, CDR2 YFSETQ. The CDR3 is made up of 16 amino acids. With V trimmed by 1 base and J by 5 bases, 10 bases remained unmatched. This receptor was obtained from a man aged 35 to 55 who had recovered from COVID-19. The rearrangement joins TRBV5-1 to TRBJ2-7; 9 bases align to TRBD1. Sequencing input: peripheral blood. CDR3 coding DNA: TGCGCCAGCAGCTTGATTACCGGGACAGGGAAGGACGAGCAGTACTTC. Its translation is CASSLITGTGKDEQYF.